These 22 T cell receptor beta chains share one sample of origin, sequenced in a study of cytomegalovirus exposure and HLA in healthy donors. It was with 60 Vbeta and 13 Jbeta primers that the PCR ran. Profiled with immunoSEQ multiplex PCR; TCRdb holds only in-frame clones, not every one. The table shows 110,000 or so clones, with 82% occurring only once. The specimen was PBMCs. The receptors stem from a woman aged 18-29 years in good health and CMV-seronegative.

The chain has TRBV2 and TRBJ1-2; D is possibly TRBD1 (5 bases). V was cut by 7 bases and J by 6 bases, with 9 bases left in between. Germline V lookup: CDR1 SNHLY, CDR2 FYNNEI. The CDR3 is made up of 11 amino acids. CDR3 loop: CASTRVNGYTF. The CDR3 region has the DNA TGTGCCAGCACCAGGGTTAATGGCTACACCTTC.

V and J are TRBV9 and TRBJ2-1; 7 bases are shared with TRBD2. The length of the CDR3 is 13 residues. The germline V gene encodes CDR1 SGDLS and CDR2 YYNGEE. Trimming took 4 bases from V and 5 from J; bases not matched to a gene: 3. For the CDR3, the DNA is TGTGCCAGCAGCCCCGCGGGGGACAATGAGCAGTTCTTC. Protein sequence: CASSPAGDNEQFF.

The V and J genes are TRBV18 and TRBJ1-1, with unresolved D. The germline V gene encodes CDR1 KGHSH and CDR2 LQKENI. Between the trimmed V and J ends, which lost 2 bases and 5 bases, there was a span of 9 bases. The CDR3 has 13 amino acids. CDR3 nucleotide sequence: TGTGCCAGCTCACCAGGGGAGGGTACTGAAGCTTTCTTT. This translates into CASSPGEGTEAFF.

The gene calls are TRBV2 and TRBJ1-1, with D possibly being TRBD1 (5 bases). V was trimmed by 6 bases and J by 1 base, leaving 9 bases between them. CDR3 length: 13 amino acids. Germline CDR1 reads SNHLY; CDR2 reads FYNNEI. As DNA, the CDR3 is TGTGCCAGCAGCGGCCAGGGGAACACTGAAGCTTTCTTT. As protein: CASSGQGNTEAFF.

The chain joins TRBV2 to TRBJ1-2, with D perhaps matching TRBD1 (6 bases). Germline V lookup: CDR1 SNHLY, CDR2 FYNNEI. The CDR3 spans 13 residues. V lost 1 base to trimming and J lost 8 bases, with 11 bases between them. The CDR3 DNA follows: TGTGCCAGCAGTGAAGGGCAGGGGCAGGGCTACACCTTC. Protein sequence: CASSEGQGQGYTF.

In the case of this clone: Compared with germline, one end of the junction differs, possibly owing to a read error. The chain is built from TRBV6-5 and TRBJ1-1; D call uncertain. Looked up from germline, CDR1 is MNHEY and CDR2 is SVGAGI. The CDR3 sequence is 14 residues long. In DNA, the CDR3 is TGTGCCAGCAGTGACTCCGCGGCGAACACTGAAGCTTTCTTT. Translation gives CASSDSAANTEAFF.

A word on this clone: The DNA is left out, because the CDR3 cannot be placed on it with certainty; the CDR3 is given as TCRdb lists it. This chain uses TRBV6-1 with TRBJ2-1; no check of the table's D call, TRBD2, against the DNA was made. The CDR3 is 15 amino acids long, termini counted. Germline V CDR1 and CDR2: MNHNS, SASEGT. CDR3 amino acids: CASTSEISSYNEQFF.

The chain recombines TRBV11-1 with TRBJ1-4, with D uncertain. V dropped 3 bases and J dropped 0 bases, with 5 bases sitting between them. The CDR3 is made up of 14 amino acids. Germline V CDR1 and CDR2: SGHAT, FQDESV (reference sequence). Here the CDR3 reads CASSFGTTNEKLFF. CDR3 DNA: TGTGCCAGCAGCTTCGGGACAACTAATGAAAAACTGTTTTTT.

This clone was observed a handful of times. The CDR3 DNA follows: TGTGCCAGCAGCTCTCTTTCCTCCGGGACTAGCGGACAAGAGACCCAGTACTTC. It encodes CASSSLSSGTSGQETQYF. The chain links TRBV7-9 to TRBJ2-5; TRBD2 matches at 11 bases. The V gene end was trimmed by 4 bases and the J gene end by 2 bases; junction bases not matched to a gene: 12. The V gene's germline CDR1 is SEHNR and CDR2 FQNEAQ (reference sequence). This CDR3 comprises 18 residues.

Only one count was recorded for this clone. One end of the junction is discordant with germline, which a read error may explain. The same CDR3 is also encoded by other DNA sequences in this sample. The rearrangement joins TRBV2 to TRBJ1-1, with TRBD1 as a possible D gene (6 bases). This CDR3 region has 14 residues. From germline, CDR1 is SNHLY and CDR2 FYNNEI. The CDR3 loop is CASQQGGYDTEAFF. CDR3 in DNA: TGTGCCAGCCAACAGGGAGGGTACGACACTGAGGCTTTCTTT.

The genes are TRBV28 and TRBJ1-2; possibly TRBD1 for D (6 bases). The germline gives CDR1 MDHEN, CDR2 SYDVKM. This CDR3 has 11 residues. V was shortened by 4 bases and J by 9 bases, with 9 bases between the two germline ends. CDR3 nucleotide sequence: TGTGCCAGCAGTTACAGGGTCAGCTACACCTTC. Residues: CASSYRVSYTF.

The chain uses TRBV7-8 and TRBJ1-4, with D perhaps matching TRBD1 (6 bases). CDR1 and CDR2 from the germline V gene are SGHVS and FQNEAQ. The CDR3 has 14 residues. Trimming took off 6 bases at V and 7 bases at J, with 15 bases between the two ends. The CDR3 nucleotides are TGTGCCAGCAGGAGATGGGGGGGCGGTGAAAAACTGTTTTTT. Residues: CASRRWGGGEKLFF.

The chain links TRBV7-6 to TRBJ2-7; 11 positions agree with TRBD1. The length of the CDR3 is 15 residues. Germline CDR1 and CDR2: SGHVS and FNYEAQ. V was pared by 4 bases and J by 1 base, with 3 bases of the junction left unmatched. CDR3 residues: CASSWGQGVSYEQYF. The CDR3 coding sequence is TGTGCCAGCAGCTGGGGACAGGGGGTATCCTACGAGCAGTACTTC. Full variable domain (missing parts from reference TRBV7-6 and TRBJ2-7): GAGVSQSPRYKVTKRGQDVALRCDPISGHVSLYWYRQALGQGPEFLTYFNYEAQQDKSGLPNDRFSAERPEGSISTLTIQRTEQRDSAMYRCASSWGQGVSYEQYFGPGTRLTVT.

This clone was seen only a few times. The chain is built from TRBV5-6 and TRBJ1-1, with D uncertain. The germline V gene has CDR1 SGHDT and CDR2 YYEEEE. This CDR3 contains 14 residues. V was cut by 0 bases and J by 0 bases, with 6 bases left in between. The CDR3 coding sequence is TGTGCCAGCAGCTTGGATCAGATGAACACTGAAGCTTTCTTT. Its translation: CASSLDQMNTEAFF.

The chain is built from TRBV6-1 and TRBJ1-5, with unresolved D. Germline CDR1 reads MNHNS; CDR2 reads SASEGT. V was shortened by 5 bases and J by 4 bases, with 6 bases between the two germline ends. This CDR3 spans 12 amino acids. The CDR3 spells CASSPGNQPQHF. In DNA, the CDR3 is TGTGCCAGCAGTCCAGGAAATCAGCCCCAGCATTTT.

This chain links TRBV28 with TRBJ1-2; the D is unclear. The germline CDR1 and CDR2 sequences are MDHEN and SYDVKM. The CDR3 covers 12 residues. V was shortened by 8 bases and J by 8 bases, with 15 bases between the two germline ends. The CDR3 protein is CASLREGSGYTF. The CDR3 DNA reads TGTGCCAGCCTAAGGGAGGGTTCCGGCTACACCTTC.

This chain connects TRBV11-3 to TRBJ2-2; D is ambiguous. Trimming pared 0 bases from V and 4 bases from J, leaving 3 bases between. CDR3 length: 13 residues. CDR1 is SGHNT, CDR2 YENEEA, per germline. CDR3 amino acids: CASSLDSTGELFF. In nucleotides, the CDR3 is TGTGCCAGCAGCTTAGATAGCACCGGGGAGCTGTTTTTT. The variable domain in full, completed from reference TRBV11-3 and TRBJ2-2, reads EAGVVQSPRYKIIEKKQPVAFWCNPISGHNTLYWYLQNLGQGPELLIRYENEEAVDDSQLPKDRFSAERLKGVDSTLKIQPAELGDSAVYLCASSLDSTGELFFGEGSRLTVL.

J is TRBJ1-2 and V is TRBV28, with TRBD1 identical over 9 bases. V lost 5 bases and J lost 8; bases outside the gene matches: 15. This CDR3 is built from 16 residues. Germline loops: CDR1 MDHEN, CDR2 SYDVKM. CDR3 in amino acids: CASSRYGLRTGEGYTF. The CDR3 DNA reads as TGTGCCAGCAGTCGTTATGGGCTCAGGACAGGGGAAGGCTACACCTTC.

V gene TRBV30 combines with J gene TRBJ2-1; possible D gene TRBD2, 7 bases. The CDR3 extends over 16 amino acids. CDR1 is GTSNPN, CDR2 SVGIG, per germline (reference sequence). Trimming removed 0 bases at V and 13 bases at J, with 25 bases between. CDR3 bases: TGTGCCTGGAGTGTACTTAAAAATAGGGGGGGCGGGCCACAGTTCTTC. Amino acids: CAWSVLKNRGGGPQFF.

This clone was recorded once. The chain is built from TRBV4-1 and TRBJ1-4; the D gene is possibly TRBD1 (6 bases). Germline V CDR1 and CDR2: MGHRA, YSYEKL. Trimming removed 1 base from V and 2 bases from J, with 11 bases in between. CDR3 size: 16 residues. As DNA, the CDR3 is TGCGCCAGCAGCCAAGCCACAGGGTCGACTAATGAAAAACTGTTTTTT. Translation: CASSQATGSTNEKLFF.

V and J are TRBV5-1 and TRBJ2-2; TRBD2 is a possible D gene (6 bases). Trimming removed 4 bases at V and 3 bases at J, with 10 bases between. The CDR3 is 14 amino acids. Germline loops: CDR1 SGHRS, CDR2 YFSETQ. The CDR3 DNA sequence: TGCGCCAGCAGCCTTAGCGGTGACACCGGGGAGCTGTTTTTT. It encodes CASSLSGDTGELFF. Combining the CDR3 with reference TRBV5-1 and TRBJ2-2 gives the whole variable domain KAGVTQTPRYLIKTRGQQVTLSCSPISGHRSVSWYQQTPGQGLQFLFEYFSETQRNKGNFPGRFSGRQFSNSRSEMNVSTLELGDSALYLCASSLSGDTGELFFGEGSRLTVL.

The chain combines TRBV6-1 with TRBJ1-5, with 9 bases identical to TRBD1. This CDR3 contains 15 residues. V trimming: 7 bases; J trimming: 7 bases; junction bases outside the gene matches: 11. Germline V gene data show CDR1 as MNHNS and CDR2 as SASEGT. The CDR3 sequence is CASILDRGVAQPQHF. The CDR3 DNA reads TGTGCCAGCATCCTGGACAGGGGAGTGGCGCAGCCCCAGCATTTT.